A selection of T cell receptor beta chains follows, all from one sample in a study of T cell responses to AZD1222 COVID-19 vaccine. Here immunoSEQ multiplex PCR was the method, and the copy in TCRdb shows in-frame clones only, minus some. The data contain 150,000 to 200,000 clones, 85% to 90% of them seen just once; the ten biggest clones take up approximately 4.2%. The sequences come from peripheral blood, collected 28 days after the second dose of the MenACWY control vaccine. These receptor sequences come from an adult who received the MenACWY meningococcal vaccine as a control. Both conserved end residues are part of each CDR3. A D gene is named only where the DNA matches it firmly. Size is omitted from some rows. Given values are once, few, many or a class for expanded clones.

CDR3aa: CATNRVSNQPQHF
CDR3nt: TGTGCCACGAACAGGGTCAGCAATCAGCCCCAGCATTTT
v_gene: TRBV2
d_gene: NA
j_gene: TRBJ1-5
len: 13
abundance: NA

CDR3aa: CATSGTENEKLFF
CDR3nt: TGTGCCACCAGTGGAACGGAGAATGAAAAACTGTTTTTT
v_gene: TRBV24-1
d_gene: NA
j_gene: TRBJ1-4
len: 13
abundance: NA

CDR3aa: CASSLGLLPNMKGYTF
CDR3nt: TGTGCCAGCAGCTTGGGGTTACTACCCAATATGAAGGGCTACACCTTC
v_gene: TRBV5-5
d_gene: NA
j_gene: TRBJ1-2
len: 16
abundance: NA

CDR3aa: CAWSVFVVAEAFF
CDR3nt: TGTGCCTGGAGTGTATTTGTGGTCGCTGAAGCTTTCTTT
v_gene: TRBV30
d_gene: NA
j_gene: TRBJ1-1
len: 13
abundance: once

CDR3aa: CASSPEYRGHYGYTF
CDR3nt: TGTGCCAGCAGTCCAGAATATCGGGGCCACTATGGCTACACCTTC
v_gene: TRBV6-5
d_gene: NA
j_gene: TRBJ1-2
len: 15
abundance: NA

CDR3aa: CASSVEGLQQDTDTQYF
CDR3nt: TGTGCCAGCAGCGTAGAGGGACTCCAGCAAGACACAGATACGCAGTATTTT
v_gene: TRBV9
d_gene: NA
j_gene: TRBJ2-3
len: 17
abundance: NA

CDR3aa: CASSLEHYGYTF
CDR3nt: TGTGCCAGCAGTTTGGAACACTATGGCTACACCTTC
v_gene: TRBV28
d_gene: NA
j_gene: TRBJ1-2
len: 12
abundance: NA

CDR3aa: CASRRDSTLPQHF
CDR3nt: TGTGCCAGCAGAAGGGACAGTACCTTACCCCAGCATTTT
v_gene: TRBV28
d_gene: TRBD1
j_gene: TRBJ1-5
len: 13
abundance: once

CDR3aa: CASRPGKISYNEQFF
CDR3nt: TGCGCCAGCAGACCTGGGAAGATCTCCTACAATGAGCAGTTCTTC
v_gene: TRBV4-3
d_gene: NA
j_gene: TRBJ2-1
len: 15
abundance: NA

CDR3aa: CASSPGRDILAETQYF
CDR3nt: TGTGCCAGCTCACCGGGGCGGGACATCTTGGCAGAGACCCAGTACTTC
v_gene: TRBV18
d_gene: NA
j_gene: TRBJ2-5
len: 16
abundance: NA

CDR3aa: CASSQEGHLYEQYF
CDR3nt: TGTGCCAGCAGCCAAGAGGGACACCTCTACGAGCAGTACTTC
v_gene: TRBV3-1/TRBV3-2
d_gene: NA
j_gene: TRBJ2-7
len: 14
abundance: few

CDR3aa: CASSTPGQGPQETQYF
CDR3nt: TGTGCCAGTAGTACTCCGGGACAGGGGCCCCAAGAGACCCAGTACTTC
v_gene: TRBV19
d_gene: TRBD1
j_gene: TRBJ2-5
len: 16
abundance: once

CDR3aa: CASSPVGNLAIRTDTQYF
CDR3nt: TGTGCCAGCTCACCAGTGGGAAACTTAGCGATCCGCACAGATACGCAGTATTTT
v_gene: TRBV18
d_gene: NA
j_gene: TRBJ2-3
len: 18
abundance: NA

CDR3aa: CASSAQETQYF
CDR3nt: TGTGCCAGCAGCGCTCAAGAGACCCAGTACTTC
v_gene: TRBV7-2
d_gene: NA
j_gene: TRBJ2-5
len: 11
abundance: NA

CDR3aa: CASSTRTVGTEAFF
CDR3nt: TGTGCCAGCAGTACCCGGACAGTCGGGACTGAAGCTTTCTTT
v_gene: TRBV6-2/TRBV6-3
d_gene: NA
j_gene: TRBJ1-1
len: 14
abundance: NA

CDR3aa: CASSVWSRGNSPLHF
CDR3nt: TGTGCCAGCAGCGTATGGTCTCGGGGTAATTCACCCCTCCACTTT
v_gene: TRBV5-8
d_gene: NA
j_gene: TRBJ1-6
len: 15
abundance: NA

CDR3aa: CASYLGRGTDTQYF
CDR3nt: TGTGCCAGCTATTTGGGTCGGGGCACAGATACGCAGTATTTT
v_gene: TRBV6-5
d_gene: NA
j_gene: TRBJ2-3
len: 14
abundance: NA

CDR3aa: CASPPTRGATNEKLFF
CDR3nt: TGTGCCAGCCCCCCAACGCGGGGCGCAACTAATGAAAAACTGTTTTTT
v_gene: TRBV28
d_gene: NA
j_gene: TRBJ1-4
len: 16
abundance: NA

CDR3aa: CAITKLMSGTPGGEQFF
CDR3nt: TGTGCCATCACCAAGCTAATGTCCGGGACCCCCGGAGGTGAGCAGTTCTTC
v_gene: TRBV10-3
d_gene: NA
j_gene: TRBJ2-1
len: 17
abundance: NA